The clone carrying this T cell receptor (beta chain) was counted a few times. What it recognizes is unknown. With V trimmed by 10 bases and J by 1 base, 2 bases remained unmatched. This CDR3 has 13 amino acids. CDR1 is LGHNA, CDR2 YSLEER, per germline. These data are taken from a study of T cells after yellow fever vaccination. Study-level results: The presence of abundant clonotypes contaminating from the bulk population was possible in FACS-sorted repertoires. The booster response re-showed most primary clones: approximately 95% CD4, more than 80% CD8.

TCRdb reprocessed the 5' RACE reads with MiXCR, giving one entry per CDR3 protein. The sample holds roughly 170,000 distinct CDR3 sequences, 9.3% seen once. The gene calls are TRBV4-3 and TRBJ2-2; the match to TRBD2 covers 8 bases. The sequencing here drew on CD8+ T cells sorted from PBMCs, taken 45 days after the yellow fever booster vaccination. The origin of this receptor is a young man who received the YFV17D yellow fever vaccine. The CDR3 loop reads CATREGNTGELFF. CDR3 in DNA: TGCGCCACCCGGGAGGGGAACACCGGGGAGCTGTTTTTT.